Below are 21 T cell receptor gamma chains sequenced from a single sample in a study of gamma-delta chains in newborns, infants, children. TCRdb fed the reads into CATT to redo clone calling. The sample lists about 570 gamma-chain clones; around 40% were seen once. The sequenced material came from blood. These TCRs come from a child who was a newborn, infant or young child, either healthy, febrile or measles-vaccinated (not recorded which).

A note on this clone: The TCRdb record carries a much larger clone's protein, which differs from this DNA's translation at residue 2; a read error is the likely cause, and the protein listed here is the DNA translation. The rearrangement uses TRGV9 and TRGJP. TCRdb records no J gene; here it was assigned by comparing the DNA to germline. Germline V gives CDR1 GITISATS, CDR2 ISYDGTV (reference sequence). The CDR3 has 16 residues. The CDR3 is CTLWEVLELGKKIKVF. CDR3 nucleotide sequence: TGTACCTTGTGGGAGGTGTTGGAGTTGGGCAAAAAAATCAAGGTATTT.

Turning to this clone: A clone one base away is much larger, so this may be a read error. This rearrangement joins TRGV9 to TRGJP. TCRdb records no J gene; here it was assigned by comparing the DNA to germline. The CDR3 is 15 residues long. The germline CDR1 and CDR2 sequences are GITISATS and ISYDGTV (reference sequence). After removal of 5 bases from V and 6 bases from J, the junction contained 4 bases not matched to a gene. CDR3 residues: CALWGVELGKKIKVF. CDR3 in DNA: TGTGCCTTGTGGGGGGTAGAGTTGGGCAAAAAAATCAAGGTATTT.

V is TRGV9 and J is TRGJP. The J gene, absent from TCRdb, was called here by matching the DNA to germline. Losses at the gene ends were 5 bases for V and 4 bases for J; bases not matched to a gene: 2. Germline CDR1 is GITISATS and CDR2 is ISYDGTV (reference sequence). This CDR3 comprises 15 residues. DNA for the CDR3: TGTGCCTTGTGGGCCCAAGAGTTGGGCAAAAAAATCAAGGTATTT. Protein product: CALWAQELGKKIKVF.

For this clone: A read error may explain this, as a much larger clone is one base away. The J gene is TRGJP; the V gene was not called. The CDR3 spans 14 residues. Written as DNA, the CDR3 is TGTGCCTTGTGTGAGGTGTTGGGCAAAAAAATCAAGGTATTT. It is translated as CALCEVLGKKIKVF.

This clone is labeled as large. This chain links TRGV8 with TRGJ1 or TRGJ2. The CDR3 totals 11 residues. Germline V gives CDR1 VENAVY, CDR2 YDSYNSRV. Germline trimming cut 2 bases from V and 11 bases from J; bases unmatched to any gene: 6. The CDR3 DNA sequence: TGTGCCACCTGGGATATGAGAGAGAAACTCTTT. Protein: CATWDMREKLF.

This clone rates as large. V gene TRGV9 combines with J gene TRGJP. Germline values: CDR1 GITISATS, CDR2 ISYDGTV (reference sequence). This CDR3 has 16 residues. V was pared by 4 bases and J by 10 bases, with 10 bases of the junction left unmatched. The CDR3 DNA sequence: TGTGCCTTGTGGGACCACCTTGGTTTGGGCAAAAAAATCAAGGTATTT. This gives the protein CALWDHLGLGKKIKVF.

This clone is labeled as large. The V gene is TRGV9, the J gene TRGJP. The CDR3 covers 16 residues. Germline assignment: CDR1 GITISATS and CDR2 ISYDGTV (reference sequence). With V trimmed by 2 bases and J by 7 bases, 5 bases remained unmatched. The CDR3 DNA reads as TGTGCCTTGTGGGAGGACCTCGAGTTGGGCAAAAAAATCAAGGTATTT. Amino acids: CALWEDLELGKKIKVF.

This clone has only one observation. This may arise from a read error, as a much more abundant clone is one base away. The gene calls are TRGV2 and TRGJP2. The J gene, left out of TCRdb, was set here by checking the DNA against germline. The CDR3 sequence is 14 residues long. Germline V gene lookup returns CDR1 EGSNGY and CDR2 YDSYNSKV. Here the CDR3 DNA reads TGTGCCTCCTGGGACGGGCCAAGGGATTGGATCAAGACGTTT. Protein product: CASWDGPRDWIKTF.

With respect to this clone: The protein in TCRdb stems from a much larger clone and differs at residue 14 from this DNA's translation, likely a read error; here the protein is translated from the DNA. The chain links TRGV3 to TRGJP. The length of the CDR3 is 16 residues. Germline CDR1 VTNTFY, CDR2 YDVSTARD (reference sequence). The CDR3 spells CATWDRQELGKKIQVF. DNA of the CDR3: TGTGCCACCTGGGACAGGCAAGAGTTGGGCAAAAAAATCCAGGTATTT.

For this clone: A read error may be the cause here, since a much bigger clone is one base away. This sequence joins TRGV9 and TRGJP. No J gene is reported in TCRdb; it was inferred here by comparing the DNA with germline. Trimming removed 1 base from V and 6 bases from J; junction bases left unmatched: 6. CDR3 length equals 17 residues. In germline, CDR1 is GITISATS, CDR2 ISYDGTV (reference sequence). The CDR3 DNA reads TGTGCCTTGTGGGAGGTCATCCGAGAGTTGGGCAAAAAAATCAAGGTATTT. Protein: CALWEVIRELGKKIKVF.

This clone was seen more than once but under ten times. A clone one base away is much larger, so this may be a read error. V and J are TRGV9 and TRGJP. No J gene is reported in TCRdb; it was inferred here by comparing the DNA with germline. The CDR3 length is 15 residues. Germline CDR1 and CDR2: GITISATS and ISYDGTV (reference sequence). The CDR3 DNA is TGTGCCTTGTGGTCAAGGGTGTTGGGCGAAAAAATCAAGGTATTT. This translates into CALWSRVLGEKIKVF.

Notes on this clone: It may be a read error: a sequence one base away is much more abundant. The chain employs TRGV9 and TRGJP. TCRdb lists no J gene, so it was determined here by aligning the DNA to germline. Germline CDR1 GITISATS, CDR2 ISYDGTV (reference sequence). This CDR3 comprises 15 residues. The CDR3 DNA follows: TGTGCCTTGTGGGAGGTGGAGTCGGGCAAAAAAATCAAGGTATTT. Residues: CALWEVESGKKIKVF.

For the V gene the call is TRGV2; the J gene has no call. Germline V gene data show CDR1 as EGSNGY and CDR2 as YDSYNSKV. The CDR3 has 14 residues. The CDR3 loop reads CATWEKYYYYKKLF. CDR3 coding DNA: TGTGCCACCTGGGAAAAGTATTATTATTATAAGAAACTATTT.

The V and J genes are TRGV8 and TRGJ1 or TRGJ2. Because TCRdb records no J gene, it was assigned here through a match of the DNA to germline. The CDR3 runs 14 residues. CDR1 VENAVY and CDR2 YDSYNSRV come from the germline V gene. V lost 4 bases, J lost 0 bases, and 6 bases stayed unmatched. CDR3 sequence reads: CATWDGPNYYKKLF. In DNA, the CDR3 is TGTGCCACCTGGGACGGGCCGAATTATTATAAGAAACTCTTT.

As regards this clone: A read error is the likely source, as a far larger clone sits one nucleotide away. The chain is built from TRGV2 and TRGJP2. The J gene comes from matching the DNA to germline here; TCRdb lacks it. This CDR3 is 15 amino acids long. Germline lookup yields CDR1 EGSNGY and CDR2 YDSYNSKV. Trimming took 0 bases from V and 3 from J; bases not matched to a gene: 4. The chain's CDR3 is CATWDGGGSDWIKTF. The CDR3 nucleotides read TGTGCCACCTGGGACGGGGGGGGTAGTGATTGGATCAAGACGTTT.

Turning to this clone: A single base separates this from a much larger clone, so it may be a read error. The chain recombines TRGV9 with TRGJP. Here the J gene came from matching the DNA to germline, since TCRdb omits it. Germline V gene data show CDR1 as GITISATS and CDR2 as ISYDGTV (reference sequence). The CDR3 extends over 18 amino acids. The CDR3 region has the DNA TGTGCCTTGCGGGAGGTGTATAACCCCGAGTTGGGCAAAAAAATCAAGGTATTT. Its translation is CALREVYNPELGKKIKVF.

Remarks on this clone: A read error may explain this, as a much larger clone is one base away. The V call is TRGV9, the J call TRGJP. TCRdb gives no J gene; it was assigned here by matching the DNA to germline. Germline V lookup: CDR1 GITISATS, CDR2 ISYDGTV (reference sequence). CDR3 length equals 14 residues. V shed 0 bases, J shed 11 bases, and the junction held 1 base outside the gene matches. As DNA, the CDR3 is TGTGCCTTGTGGGAGGTGGTGGGCAAAAAAATCAAGGTATTT. Protein sequence: CALWEVVGKKIKVF.

This clone occurred a few times. A read error is the likely source, as a far larger clone sits one nucleotide away. The genes are TRGV8 and TRGJP1. Assignment of the J gene here rests on matching the DNA to germline, because TCRdb gives none. The J segment lost 1 base and the V segment lost 5 bases, leaving 1 base of the junction unmatched. CDR3 length: 13 amino acids. CDR1 is VENAVY, CDR2 YDSYNSRV, per germline. The CDR3 bases are TGTGCCACCTGGGGTACCACTGGTTGGTTCAAGATATTT. It translates to CATWGTTGWFKIF.

As to this clone: A read error may be the cause here, since a much bigger clone is one base away. The chain combines TRGV2 with TRGJ1 or TRGJ2. Assignment of the J gene here rests on matching the DNA to germline, because TCRdb gives none. Looked up from germline, CDR1 is EGSNGY and CDR2 is YDSYNSKV. With 0 bases clipped from V and 7 bases from J, the junction kept 9 bases outside the gene matches. The CDR3 spans 14 residues. CDR3 bases: TGTGCCACCTGGGACGGGCAGGGAAGATATAAGAAACTCTTT. This codes for CATWDGQGRYKKLF.

Turning to this clone: A clone one base away is much larger, so this may be a read error. The V gene is TRGV9, the J gene TRGJP. The J gene is not listed in TCRdb, so it was assigned here from a DNA match to germline. CDR3 length: 18 residues. From germline, CDR1 is GITISATS and CDR2 ISYDGTV (reference sequence). CDR3: CASWEVYNPELGKKIKVF. The CDR3 coding sequence is TGTGCCTCGTGGGAGGTGTATAACCCCGAGTTGGGCAAAAAAATCAAGGTATTT.

Relative to its sample, this clone is large. A much larger clonotype is one base distant, so this may be a read error. This chain links TRGV9 with TRGJP. This CDR3 contains 16 residues. Trimming removed 0 bases from V and 5 bases from J; junction bases left unmatched: 1. Germline CDR1 and CDR2: GITISATS and ISYDGTV (reference sequence). The CDR3 bases are TGTGCCTTGTGGGAGGTGAAAGAGTTGGGCAAAAAAATCAAGGTATTT. It yields the protein CALWEVKELGKKIKVF.